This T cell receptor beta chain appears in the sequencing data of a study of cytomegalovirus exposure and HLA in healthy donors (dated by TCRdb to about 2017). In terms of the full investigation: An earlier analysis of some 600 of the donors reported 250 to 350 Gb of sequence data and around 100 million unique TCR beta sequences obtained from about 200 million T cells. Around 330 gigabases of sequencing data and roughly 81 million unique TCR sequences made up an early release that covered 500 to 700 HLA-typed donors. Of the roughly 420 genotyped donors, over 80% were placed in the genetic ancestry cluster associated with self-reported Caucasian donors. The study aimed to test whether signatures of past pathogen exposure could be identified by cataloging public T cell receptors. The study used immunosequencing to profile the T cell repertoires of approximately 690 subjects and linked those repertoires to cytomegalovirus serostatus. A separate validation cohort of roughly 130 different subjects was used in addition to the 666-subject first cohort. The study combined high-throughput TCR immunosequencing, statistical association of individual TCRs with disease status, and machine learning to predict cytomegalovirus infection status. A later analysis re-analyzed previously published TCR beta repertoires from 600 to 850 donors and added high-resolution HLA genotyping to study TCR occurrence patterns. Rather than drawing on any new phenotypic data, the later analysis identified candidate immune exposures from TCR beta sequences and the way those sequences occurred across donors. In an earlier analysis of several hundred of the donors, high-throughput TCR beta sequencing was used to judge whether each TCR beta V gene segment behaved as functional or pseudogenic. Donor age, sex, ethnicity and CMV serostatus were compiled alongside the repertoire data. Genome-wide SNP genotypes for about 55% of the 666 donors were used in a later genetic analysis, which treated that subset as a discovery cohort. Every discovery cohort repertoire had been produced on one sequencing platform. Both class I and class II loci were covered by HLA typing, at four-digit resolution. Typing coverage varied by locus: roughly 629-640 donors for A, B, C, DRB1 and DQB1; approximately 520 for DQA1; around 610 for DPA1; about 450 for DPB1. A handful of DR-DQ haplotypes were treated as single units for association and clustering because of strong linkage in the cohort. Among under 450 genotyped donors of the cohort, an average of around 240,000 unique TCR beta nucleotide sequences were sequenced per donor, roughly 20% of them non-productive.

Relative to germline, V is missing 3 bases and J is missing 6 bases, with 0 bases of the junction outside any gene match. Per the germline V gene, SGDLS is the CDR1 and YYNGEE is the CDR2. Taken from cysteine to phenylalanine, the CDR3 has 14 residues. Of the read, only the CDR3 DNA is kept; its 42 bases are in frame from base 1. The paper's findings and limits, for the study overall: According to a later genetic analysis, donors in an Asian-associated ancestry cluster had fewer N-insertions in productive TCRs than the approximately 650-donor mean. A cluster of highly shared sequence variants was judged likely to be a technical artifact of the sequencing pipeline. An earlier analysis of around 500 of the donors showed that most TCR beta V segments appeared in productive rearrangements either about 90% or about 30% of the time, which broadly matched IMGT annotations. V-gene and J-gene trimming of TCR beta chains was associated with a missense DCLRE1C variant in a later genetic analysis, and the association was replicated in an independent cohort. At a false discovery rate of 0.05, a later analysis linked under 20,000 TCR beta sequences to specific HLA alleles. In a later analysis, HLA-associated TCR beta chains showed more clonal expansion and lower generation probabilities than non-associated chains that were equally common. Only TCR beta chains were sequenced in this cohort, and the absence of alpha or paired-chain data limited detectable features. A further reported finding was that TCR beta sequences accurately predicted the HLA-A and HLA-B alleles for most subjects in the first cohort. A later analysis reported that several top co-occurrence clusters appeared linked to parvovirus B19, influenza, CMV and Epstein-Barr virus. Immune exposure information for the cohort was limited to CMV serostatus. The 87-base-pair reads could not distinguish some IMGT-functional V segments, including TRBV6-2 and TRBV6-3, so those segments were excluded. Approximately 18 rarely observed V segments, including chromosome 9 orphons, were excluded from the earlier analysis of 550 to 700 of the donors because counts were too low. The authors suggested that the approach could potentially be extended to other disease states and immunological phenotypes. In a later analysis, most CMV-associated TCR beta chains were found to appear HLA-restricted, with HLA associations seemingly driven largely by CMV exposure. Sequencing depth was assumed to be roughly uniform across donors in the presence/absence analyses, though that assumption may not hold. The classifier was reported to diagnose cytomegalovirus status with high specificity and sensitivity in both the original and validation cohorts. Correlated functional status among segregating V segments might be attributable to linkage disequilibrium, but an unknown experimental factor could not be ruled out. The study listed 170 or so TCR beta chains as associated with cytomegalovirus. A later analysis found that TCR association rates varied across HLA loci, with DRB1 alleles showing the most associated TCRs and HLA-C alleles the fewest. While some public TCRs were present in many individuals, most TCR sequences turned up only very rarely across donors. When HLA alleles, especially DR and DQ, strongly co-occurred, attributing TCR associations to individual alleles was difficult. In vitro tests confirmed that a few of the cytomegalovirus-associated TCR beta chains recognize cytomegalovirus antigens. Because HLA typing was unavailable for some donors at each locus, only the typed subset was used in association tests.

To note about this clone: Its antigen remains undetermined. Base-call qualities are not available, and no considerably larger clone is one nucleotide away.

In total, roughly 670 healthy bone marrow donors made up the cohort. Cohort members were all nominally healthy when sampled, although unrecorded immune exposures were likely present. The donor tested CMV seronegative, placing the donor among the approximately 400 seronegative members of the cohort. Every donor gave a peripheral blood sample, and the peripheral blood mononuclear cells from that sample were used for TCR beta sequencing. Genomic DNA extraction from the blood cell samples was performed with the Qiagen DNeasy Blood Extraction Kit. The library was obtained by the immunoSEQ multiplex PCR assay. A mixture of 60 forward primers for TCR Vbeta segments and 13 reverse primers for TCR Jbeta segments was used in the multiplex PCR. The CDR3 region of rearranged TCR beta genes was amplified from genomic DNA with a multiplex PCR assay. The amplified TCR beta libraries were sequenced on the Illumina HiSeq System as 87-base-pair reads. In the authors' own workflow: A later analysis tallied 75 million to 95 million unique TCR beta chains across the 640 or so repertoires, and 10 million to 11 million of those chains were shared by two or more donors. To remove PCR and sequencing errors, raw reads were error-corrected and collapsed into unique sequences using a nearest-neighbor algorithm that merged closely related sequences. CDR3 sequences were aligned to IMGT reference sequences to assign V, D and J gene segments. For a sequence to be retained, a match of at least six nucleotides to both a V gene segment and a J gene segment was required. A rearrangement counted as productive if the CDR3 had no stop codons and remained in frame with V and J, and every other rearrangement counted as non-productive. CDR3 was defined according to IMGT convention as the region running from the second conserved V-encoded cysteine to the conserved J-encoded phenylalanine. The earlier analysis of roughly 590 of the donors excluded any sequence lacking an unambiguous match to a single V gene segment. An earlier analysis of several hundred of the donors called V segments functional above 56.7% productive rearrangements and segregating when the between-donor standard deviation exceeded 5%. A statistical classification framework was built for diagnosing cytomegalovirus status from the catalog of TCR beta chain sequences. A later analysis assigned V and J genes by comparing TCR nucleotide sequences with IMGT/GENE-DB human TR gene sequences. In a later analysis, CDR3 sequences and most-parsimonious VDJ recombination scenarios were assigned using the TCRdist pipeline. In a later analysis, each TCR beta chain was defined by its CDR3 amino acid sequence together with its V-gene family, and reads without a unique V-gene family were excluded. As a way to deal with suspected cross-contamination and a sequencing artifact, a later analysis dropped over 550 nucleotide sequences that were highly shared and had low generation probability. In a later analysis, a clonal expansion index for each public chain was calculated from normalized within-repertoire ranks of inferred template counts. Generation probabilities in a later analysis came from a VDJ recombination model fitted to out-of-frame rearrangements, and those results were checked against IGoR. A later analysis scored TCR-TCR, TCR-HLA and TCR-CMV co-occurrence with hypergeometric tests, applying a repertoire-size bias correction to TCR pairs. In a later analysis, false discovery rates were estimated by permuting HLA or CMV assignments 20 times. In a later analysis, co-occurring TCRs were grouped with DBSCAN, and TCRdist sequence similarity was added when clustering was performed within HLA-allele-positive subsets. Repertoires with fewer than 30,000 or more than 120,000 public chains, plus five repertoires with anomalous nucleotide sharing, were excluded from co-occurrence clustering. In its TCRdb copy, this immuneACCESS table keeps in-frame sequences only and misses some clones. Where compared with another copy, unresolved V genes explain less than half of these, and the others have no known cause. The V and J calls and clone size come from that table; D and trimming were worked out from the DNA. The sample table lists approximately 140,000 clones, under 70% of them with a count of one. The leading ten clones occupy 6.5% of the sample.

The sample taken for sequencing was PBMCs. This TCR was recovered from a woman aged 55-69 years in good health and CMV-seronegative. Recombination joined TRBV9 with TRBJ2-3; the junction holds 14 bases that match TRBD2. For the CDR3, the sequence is CASSGTSGRDTQYF. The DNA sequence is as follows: TGTGCCAGCAGCGGGACTAGCGGGAGGGATACGCAGTATTTT.